This T cell receptor (beta chain) derives from a study of CD8+CD57+ T cells in acquired aplastic anemia (dated 2018 in TCRdb). With respect to the entire study: DNA extracted from sorted CD4+ and CD8+ cells had a mean of about 3.2 ug, with a range of roughly 0.2 to 30 ug. A CD8+CD57+ expansion meant a frequency higher than the mean frequency seen in healthy subjects.

Overall results and qualifications from the work: Patients and healthy controls showed no significant difference in CD8+ Simpson's diversity (P=0.060). Although around 30 CD8+ CDR3 sequences were shared by patients and controls, these sequences appeared highly expressed in patients and within the immunodominant clones of patients.

The CDR3, cysteine through phenylalanine, is 14 amino acids long. Just CDR3 DNA is preserved here, 42 bases in frame from base 1. CDR1 and CDR2 are read off the germline V gene as SGHTA and FQGTGA. Deletion took 5 bases off V and 4 bases off J, with a span of 13 bases between the germline ends. About this clonotype: The antigen it recognizes is unknown. No qualities accompany the bases; no much larger clone lies one base away.

Genomic DNA served as template for TCR beta VDJ combination and CDR3 sequence profiling. An Illumina HiSeq 2000 was used for TCR repertoire sequencing. Per the source publication's procedure: TRBV/TRBJ rearrangement plots, CDR3 size and DJ length profiles, and Simpson's diversity index were used to evaluate the repertoires. The most abundant DNA sequence in the deep sequencing data was taken as the immunodominant clone. CDR3 amino acid sequences were screened for sharing across subjects and compared with published repertoires and the VDJdb database. Through fastp at Q25 and MiXCR, TCRdb rebuilt clones from the public reads, retaining in-frame beta chains. Each record represents a unique CDR3 protein, reported with the most common genes and DNA among its rows. These V and J calls rely on TCRdb rather than the paper's analysis. Across this sample there are 400,000 to 600,000 distinct CDR3 sequences, with roughly a third seen only once. The top ten constitute 0.75% to 0.95% of the sample.

Patients chosen for sequencing had shown expansion of CD8+CD57+ cells by flow cytometry. Severe acquired aplastic anemia was diagnosed in all patients according to International Study of Aplastic Anemia and Agranulocytosis and Camitta criteria. No patient had received any therapy when blood was sampled. In this study, sorted CD4+ and CD8+ T cells from the blood of healthy subjects and of severe aplastic anemia patients had their TCR repertoires deep-sequenced. Patients were enrolled under clinicaltrials.gov protocols 00001620, 01623167, 00001397, 00071045, 00081523 and 00961064 in the USA. Ficoll-Paque density gradient centrifugation was used to isolate peripheral blood mononuclear cells. Before DNA extraction, CD4+ and CD8+ T cells were sorted by FACS or by magnetic beads.

Recombination connected TRBV7-3 to TRBJ2-3, with the D gene not clear enough to name. Sequencing was performed on sorted CD4+, CD8+, or CD8+CD57+ T cells (not recorded which) from PBMCs. The sequence derives from a human donor with aplastic anemia. The DNA sequence is TGTGCCAGCAGCCCCCCGAGCCGGCCAGATACGCAGTATTTT. Translation gives CASSPPSRPDTQYF.